These 28 T cell receptor beta chains were sequenced from one sample in a study of cytomegalovirus exposure and HLA in healthy donors. Assay used: immunoSEQ multiplex PCR; TCRdb lists only in-frame clones, some missing. The data show about 180,000 clones, about 86% seen once. The specimen sequenced was PBMCs. These receptors all come from a woman in her twenties or thirties in good health and CMV-seronegative.

The rearrangement joins TRBV5-1 to TRBJ1-6; D is perhaps TRBD1 (5 bases). The CDR3 has 15 residues. Deletions cut 4 bases from V and 10 bases from J, with 18 bases between. Germline CDR1 is SGHRS and CDR2 is YFSETQ. The CDR3 region is CASSVTAGKGSPLHF. CDR3 sequence (DNA): TGCGCCAGCAGCGTGACAGCAGGGAAAGGATCACCCCTCCACTTT.

The chain combines TRBV10-2 with TRBJ2-5, with TRBD2 matching over 11 bases. CDR1 and CDR2 from the germline V gene are WSHSY and SAAADI. The CDR3 loop spans 16 amino acids. J gave up 5 bases and V 6 bases, and 11 bases lay outside the gene matches. CDR3 protein: CASSPTSGARRETQYF. The CDR3 region has the DNA TGCGCCAGCAGCCCGACTAGCGGGGCTCGGAGGGAGACCCAGTACTTC.

This clone has just a few counts. The chain uses TRBV25-1 and TRBJ2-7, with D uncertain. Germline assignment: CDR1 MGHDK and CDR2 SYGVNS. The CDR3 runs to 14 residues. V was cut by 1 base and J by 1 base, with 8 bases left in between. The chain's CDR3 is CASSESVLSYEQYF. The CDR3 DNA follows: TGTGCCAGCAGTGAATCGGTACTTTCCTACGAGCAGTACTTC.

The J gene is TRBJ2-3, the V gene TRBV7-9, with D unresolved. Between the trimmed V and J ends, which lost 2 bases and 6 bases, there was a span of 9 bases. The CDR3 is 13 residues long. Germline V gene data show CDR1 as SEHNR and CDR2 as FQNEAQ (reference sequence). CDR3 sequence (DNA): TGTGCCAGCAGCTTACCGGTCGCGGATACGCAGTATTTT. It translates to CASSLPVADTQYF.

This clone was seen a single time. V is TRBV2 and J is TRBJ2-1; 12 bases agree with TRBD2. CDR3 size: 14 residues. V dropped 5 bases and J dropped 7; count of bases not matched to a gene: 3. Germline loops: CDR1 SNHLY, CDR2 FYNNEI. CDR3 amino acids: CASSFLAGGNEQFF. As DNA, the CDR3 is TGTGCCAGCAGTTTCCTAGCGGGGGGGAATGAGCAGTTCTTC. The whole variable domain, remainder taken from reference TRBV2 and TRBJ2-1, is EPEVTQTPSHQVTQMGQEVILRCVPISNHLYFYWYRQILGQKVEFLVSFYNNEISEKSEIFDDQFSVERPDGSNFTLKIRSTKLEDSAMYFCASSFLAGGNEQFFGPGTRLTVL.

The rearrangement joins TRBV6-5 to TRBJ2-7; D gene ambiguous. The CDR3 has 13 residues. Trimming removed 6 bases at V and 3 bases at J, with 12 bases between. Germline CDR1 reads MNHEY; CDR2 reads SVGAGI. The CDR3 reads CASRPPGGYEQYF. In DNA form, the CDR3 reads TGTGCCAGCAGGCCCCCAGGTGGCTACGAGCAGTACTTC.

This rearrangement joins TRBV19 to TRBJ1-5; 10 nucleotides line up with TRBD1. This CDR3 has 17 amino acids. J was trimmed by 0 bases and V by 6 bases; bases with no gene match: 8. CDR1 and CDR2 (germline): LNHDA, SQIVND (reference sequence). CDR3 sequence: CASSWTGGTDSNQPQHF. DNA of the CDR3: TGTGCCAGTAGCTGGACAGGGGGAACTGATAGCAATCAGCCCCAGCATTTT.

The chain recombines TRBV5-4 with TRBJ2-1; TRBD1 matches at 7 bases. The CDR3 runs to 18 residues. Germline-derived CDR1 and CDR2 are SGHNT and YYREEE (reference sequence). J lost 5 bases, V lost 1 base, and 15 bases had no gene match. The CDR3 sequence is CASSLLPSGETGHNEQFF. The CDR3 bases are TGTGCCAGCAGCTTGTTACCTTCCGGAGAGACAGGGCACAATGAGCAGTTCTTC.

The J gene is TRBJ1-2, the V gene TRBV28; 9 bases align to TRBD1. CDR1 is MDHEN, CDR2 SYDVKM, per germline. The ends lost 7 bases at V and 2 bases at J; junction bases unmatched: 5. CDR3 length equals 14 residues. CDR3 amino acids: CASNIQGANYGYTF. CDR3 in DNA: TGTGCCAGCAATATACAGGGGGCCAACTATGGCTACACCTTC.

V usage is TRBV30 and J usage is TRBJ2-7, with D possibly TRBD2 on 6 matching bases. The germline V and J ends were trimmed by 0 bases and 5 bases, with 11 bases remaining between them. The V gene's germline CDR1 is GTSNPN and CDR2 SVGIG (reference sequence). This CDR3 spans 13 amino acids. In DNA, the CDR3 is TGTGCCTGGAGTGTACTTCGGGGGAACGAGCAGTACTTC. Its translation is CAWSVLRGNEQYF. The whole variable domain, remainder taken from reference TRBV30 and TRBJ2-7, is SQTIHQWPATLVQPVGSPLSLECTVEGTSNPNLYWYRQAAGRGLQLLFYSVGIGQISSEVPQNLSASRPQDRQFILSSKKLLLSDSGFYLCAWSVLRGNEQYFGPGTRLTVT.

V is TRBV5-4 and J is TRBJ2-1; a weak D match, TRBD2 (6 bases). The CDR3 length is 14 residues. V was shortened by 0 bases and J by 2 bases, with 6 bases between the two germline ends. Germline V gives CDR1 SGHNT, CDR2 YYREEE (reference sequence). CDR3 in DNA: TGTGCCAGCAGCTTGGGACTAGCCTACAATGAGCAGTTCTTC. It codes for CASSLGLAYNEQFF.

The rearrangement links TRBV19 to TRBJ1-5, with 8 bases lining up with TRBD1. Germline V gene lookup returns CDR1 LNHDA and CDR2 SQIVND (reference sequence). The CDR3 is 16 residues long. V lost 4 bases and J lost 5; bases outside the gene matches: 10. CDR3 in DNA: TGTGCCAGTAGTACCTGGCAGGGGGCGGTGGATCAGCCCCAGCATTTT. Its translation: CASSTWQGAVDQPQHF. Full variable domain (rest looked up from reference TRBV19 and TRBJ1-5): DGGITQSPKYLFRKEGQNVTLSCEQNLNHDAMYWYRQDPGQGLRLIYYSQIVNDFQKGDIAEGYSVSREKKESFPLTVTSAQKNPTAFYLCASSTWQGAVDQPQHFGDGTRLSIL.

The rearrangement links TRBV6-5 to TRBJ2-5, with D possibly matching TRBD1 (6 bases). The CDR3 has 16 residues. V lost 0 bases and J lost 1, with 12 bases in between. Per the germline V gene, CDR1 is MNHEY and CDR2 is SVGAGI. Written as DNA, the CDR3 is TGTGCCAGCAGTTACTCGTTTGACAGGACCCAAGAGACCCAGTACTTC. The encoded protein is CASSYSFDRTQETQYF.

The rearrangement uses TRBV28 and TRBJ1-4, with 10 bases identical to TRBD1. This CDR3 is 16 amino acids long. The V and J ends lost 6 bases and 0 bases, in that order; junction bases with no gene match: 4. The germline CDR1 and CDR2 sequences are MDHEN and SYDVKM. DNA for the CDR3: TGTGCCAGCAGCCAGGGACAGGGGTCAACTAATGAAAAACTGTTTTTT. This encodes CASSQGQGSTNEKLFF.

V and J are TRBV4-3 and TRBJ1-2, with D unresolved. The germline V and J ends were trimmed by 0 bases and 2 bases, with 7 bases remaining between them. There are 14 residues in the CDR3. Per germline, CDR1 LGHNA and CDR2 YSLEER. DNA of the CDR3: TGCGCCAGCAGCCAAGATCCGCAGAACTATGGCTACACCTTC. The encoded protein is CASSQDPQNYGYTF.

This CDR3 is CASSQSRLDEQFF. The CDR3, as DNA: TGCGCCAGCAGCCAGAGCCGGCTAGATGAGCAGTTCTTC. V gene TRBV4-3 combines with J gene TRBJ2-1; no clear D. Germline CDR1 and CDR2: LGHNA and YSLEER. Between the trimmed V and J ends, which lost 3 bases and 8 bases, there was a span of 11 bases. This CDR3 contains 13 residues.

This clone was seen a single time. This sequence joins TRBV6-5 and TRBJ1-1; D remains unclear. The V and J ends lost 2 bases and 5 bases respectively, with 9 bases between them. Germline CDR1 MNHEY, CDR2 SVGAGI. This CDR3 region has 13 residues. CDR3 residues: CASSYPGRTEAFF. The CDR3 DNA is TGTGCCAGCAGTTACCCCGGGAGGACTGAAGCTTTCTTT.

This chain links TRBV10-2 with TRBJ2-2, with TRBD2 matching over 7 bases. Trimming at V came to 6 bases and at J to 3 bases, leaving 13 bases not matched to a gene. CDR3 length: 17 amino acids. Germline loops: CDR1 WSHSY, CDR2 SAAADI. The CDR3 coding sequence is TGCGCCAGCAGGAAGATCCGAGGACTAGAGTACACCGGGGAGCTGTTTTTT. Protein product: CASRKIRGLEYTGELFF.

The chain has TRBV7-9 and TRBJ2-5; tentative D call: TRBD1 (5 bases). The CDR3 is made up of 16 amino acids. Trimming stripped 2 bases from V and 3 bases from J, with 16 bases between. Germline V gene lookup returns CDR1 SEHNR and CDR2 FQNEAQ (reference sequence). The CDR3 here is CASSLWGEGAEETQYF. CDR3 in DNA: TGTGCCAGCAGCTTATGGGGCGAAGGGGCAGAAGAGACCCAGTACTTC. The whole variable domain, remainder taken from reference TRBV7-9 and TRBJ2-5, is DTGVSQNPRHKITKRGQNVTFRCDPISEHNRLYWYRQTLGQGPEFLTYFQNEAQLEKSRLLSDRFSAERPKGSFSTLEIQRTEQGDSAMYLCASSLWGEGAEETQYFGPGTRLLVL.

The chain couples TRBV7-6 to TRBJ1-5; tentative D call: TRBD1 (5 bases). CDR1 and CDR2 from the germline V gene are SGHVS and FNYEAQ. Trimming left V 6 bases short and J 4 bases short, with 13 bases between. This CDR3 has 14 amino acids. The CDR3 coding sequence is TGTGCCAGCAGTTCCGGTGGGGCTAATCAGCCCCAGCATTTT. Residues: CASSSGGANQPQHF.

V usage is TRBV7-2 and J usage is TRBJ1-2; D possibly corresponds to TRBD1 (6 bases). CDR1 and CDR2 (germline): SGHTA, FQGNSA. The ends were cut back, 5 bases at V and 3 bases at J, with 16 bases in the middle. This CDR3 has 15 amino acids. The CDR3 DNA reads TGTGCCAGCAGCCGCCAACAGGGCCCTTACTATGGCTACACCTTC. Translating it yields CASSRQQGPYYGYTF.

The chain employs TRBV5-1 and TRBJ2-4; D might be TRBD2 (5 bases). Germline V lookup: CDR1 SGHRS, CDR2 YFSETQ. The length of the CDR3 is 17 residues. The germline V and J ends were trimmed by 4 bases and 6 bases, with 23 bases remaining between them. The chain's CDR3 is CASSAMGDPRARNIQYF. The CDR3, as DNA: TGCGCCAGCAGCGCCATGGGAGATCCTAGGGCCCGAAACATTCAGTACTTC.

V is TRBV15 and J is TRBJ1-1; D perhaps matches TRBD1 (6 bases). The ends were cut back, 0 bases at V and 4 bases at J, with 9 bases in the middle. Germline V gene lookup returns CDR1 LNHNV and CDR2 YYDKDF (reference sequence). The CDR3 consists of 14 residues. The CDR3 DNA is TGTGCCACCAGCAGAGAACAGGGTGGCACTGAAGCTTTCTTT. Translating gives CATSREQGGTEAFF. Combining the CDR3 with reference TRBV15 and TRBJ1-1 gives the whole variable domain DAMVIQNPRYQVTQFGKPVTLSCSQTLNHNVMYWYQQKSSQAPKLLFHYYDKDFNNEADTPDNFQSRRPNTSFCFLDIRSPGLGDTAMYLCATSREQGGTEAFFGQGTRLTVV.

The rearrangement uses TRBV25-1 and TRBJ2-3, with TRBD2 matching 7 bases. Germline-derived CDR1 and CDR2 are MGHDK and SYGVNS. The CDR3 loop spans 12 amino acids. With 4 bases clipped from V and 5 bases from J, the junction kept 0 bases outside the gene matches. DNA for the CDR3: TGTGCCAGCAGTGCGGGGGGAGATACGCAGTATTTT. This translates into CASSAGGDTQYF.

This clone was detected only a few times. V and J are TRBV30 and TRBJ2-5; tentatively, D is TRBD2 (6 bases). This CDR3 comprises 16 residues. Germline V lookup: CDR1 GTSNPN, CDR2 SVGIG (reference sequence). Trimming stripped 4 bases from V and 2 bases from J, with 20 bases between. CDR3 DNA sequence: TGTGCCTGGACTTTAAGATTTCCGGGGGAACAAGAGACCCAGTACTTC. Translating it yields CAWTLRFPGEQETQYF.

V and J are TRBV5-6 and TRBJ1-2; D not certain. Germline CDR1 SGHDT, CDR2 YYEEEE. The CDR3 totals 15 residues. V was pared by 0 bases and J by 8 bases, with 17 bases between. The CDR3 sequence is CASSLVRYSGWGYTF. As DNA, the CDR3 is TGTGCCAGCAGCTTGGTTCGGTACAGTGGTTGGGGCTACACCTTC.

The V call is TRBV4-1, the J call TRBJ2-1, with TRBD1 identical over 7 bases. The CDR3 has 16 residues. CDR1 is MGHRA, CDR2 YSYEKL, per germline. With V trimmed by 8 bases and J by 1 base, 11 bases remained unmatched. CDR3 sequence: CASGGRGGSSYNEQFF. The CDR3 DNA reads TGCGCCAGCGGGGGTCGAGGGGGCAGTTCCTACAATGAGCAGTTCTTC.

The chain is built from TRBV7-8 and TRBJ2-7, with 8 positions matching TRBD2. The CDR3 contains 15 residues. Germline trimming cut 5 bases from V and 6 bases from J; bases unmatched to any gene: 12. CDR1 is SGHVS and CDR2 is FQNEAQ in the germline V gene. The CDR3 loop is CASSPQRGSWGEQYF. The CDR3 DNA reads as TGTGCCAGCAGCCCTCAGCGGGGGTCCTGGGGCGAGCAGTACTTC.